This passage covers 8 T cell receptor beta chains from one sample sequenced in a study of T-cell reconstitution after alpha-beta-depleted transplantation in children. These receptors' antigens are unknown. General study results and limits: Newly produced T cells mostly accounted for T-cell counts and diversity one year post-transplant.

Using unique molecular identifiers, the investigators prepared the TCRbeta library. One entry per CDR3 protein, called by TCRdb with MiXCR from the PCR reads. The sample includes approximately 300,000 distinct CDR3 sequences, 6% to 10% of them seen just once. The sample in question was peripheral blood, obtained 360 days after TCRalphabeta/CD19-depleted stem cell transplant. These receptors came from a female patient aged 2-10 years who had a stem cell transplant for Fanconi anemia, so the T cells may come from the graft donor.

This clonotype was seen ten or more times. The chain uses TRBV5-6 and TRBJ2-5; D gene uncertain. This CDR3 contains 14 residues. Germline V gene sequence: CDR1 SGHDT, CDR2 YYEEEE. The V and J ends lost 2 bases and 1 base respectively, with 9 bases between them. The CDR3 sequence is CASSFPPAQETQYF. In DNA, the CDR3 is TGTGCCAGCAGCTTTCCCCCGGCCCAAGAGACCCAGTACTTC.

This clonotype has a count of ten or more. This chain uses TRBV29-1 with TRBJ2-2; D may be TRBD2 (5 bases). Trimming removed 7 bases from V and 5 bases from J, with 5 bases in between. CDR1 and CDR2 from the germline V gene are SQVTM and ANQGSEA. The length of the CDR3 is 10 residues. For the CDR3, the DNA is TGCAGCGGCGGGACCGGGGAGCTGTTTTTT. This codes for CSGGTGELFF.

This clonotype appeared many times. This chain joins TRBV7-9 and TRBJ2-6; perhaps TRBD1 as D (6 bases). The CDR3 sequence is 16 residues long. Germline V gene lookup returns CDR1 SEHNR and CDR2 FQNEAQ (reference sequence). Trimming pared 2 bases from V and 10 bases from J, leaving 18 bases between. CDR3 in amino acids: CASSLSGGNQKNVLTF. DNA of the CDR3: TGTGCCAGCAGCTTATCTGGGGGCAATCAAAAAAACGTCCTGACTTTC.

This clonotype was recorded a few times. The chain carries TRBV7-2 and TRBJ1-5; D may be TRBD1 (6 bases). This CDR3 region has 15 residues. Germline values: CDR1 SGHTA, CDR2 FQGNSA. V lost 1 base, J lost 6 bases, and 13 bases lay in between. In DNA, the CDR3 is TGTGCCAGCAGCTTAGTGGGGGGGCCGGCTCAGCCCCAGCATTTT. Amino acids: CASSLVGGPAQPQHF.

The rearrangement links TRBV19 to TRBJ2-6; D ambiguous. There are 15 residues in the CDR3. The V end was cut by 6 bases, the J end by 0 bases, with 9 bases between. Germline V CDR1 and CDR2: LNHDA, SQIVND (reference sequence). Here the CDR3 reads CASSHVVSGANVLTF. In DNA form, the CDR3 reads TGTGCCAGTAGCCATGTTGTCTCTGGGGCCAACGTCCTGACTTTC.

This clonotype showed up just a few times. This chain connects TRBV20-1 to TRBJ1-3, with D hard to call. The V gene lost 0 bases and the J gene lost 0 bases, with 12 bases spanning the gap. The germline gives CDR1 DFQATT, CDR2 SNEGSKA (reference sequence). The CDR3 covers 16 residues. Written as DNA, the CDR3 is TGCAGTGCTAGAGATCCAGCCAGACACTCTGGAAACACCATATATTTT. This gives the protein CSARDPARHSGNTIYF.

V usage is TRBV9 and J usage is TRBJ2-1, with TRBD2 identical over 10 bases. Trimming removed 0 bases from V and 7 bases from J; junction bases left unmatched: 10. CDR1 SGDLS and CDR2 YYNGEE come from the germline V gene. CDR3 length equals 17 residues. In DNA, the CDR3 is TGTGCCAGCAGCGTAGACCCGAGGAGCGGGGGGGCTAATGAGCAGTTCTTC. This codes for CASSVDPRSGGANEQFF.

This clonotype was observed many times. J is TRBJ2-1 and V is TRBV4-2, with D unresolved. Per the germline V gene, CDR1 is LGHNA and CDR2 is YNFKEQ. The CDR3 has 16 residues. With 0 bases removed from V and 2 bases from J, the gap between germline ends came to 11 bases. The CDR3 here is CASSQESSGAYNEQFF. In DNA, the CDR3 is TGTGCCAGCAGCCAAGAGAGCTCAGGTGCCTACAATGAGCAGTTCTTC.